This is a list of T cell receptor beta chains from one sample in a study of blood T cells in healthy people across ages. TCRdb independently ran MiXCR on the 5' RACE reads; one entry per CDR3 protein. Altogether approximately 780,000 distinct CDR3 sequences are present, roughly 25% being singletons, with the ten largest covering less than 3.5%. The same specimen was also included in a second study, on T cells of mothers and their children.

Sequences were obtained from blood. The receptors stem from a boy between 10 and 17 years old in good health. The CDR3 runs from the conserved cysteine through the conserved F or W. The D gene is left open where the match is weak. Clone sizes are given selectively: once, few, many, or a class where the clone is expanded.

d_gene: .
abundance: .
j_gene: TRBJ1-2
v_gene: TRBV2
CDR3aa: CASGTTGALGYTF
CDR3nt: TGTGCCAGCGGGACTACCGGGGCCCTTGGCTACACCTTC

d_gene: TRBD1
abundance: .
j_gene: TRBJ1-6
v_gene: TRBV20-1
CDR3aa: CSARVGQGANSPLHF
CDR3nt: TGCAGTGCTAGAGTAGGACAGGGGGCCAATTCACCCCTCCACTTT

d_gene: .
abundance: few
j_gene: TRBJ2-5
v_gene: TRBV12-3/TRBV12-4
CDR3aa: CASSLDGQIQETQYF
CDR3nt: TGTGCCAGCAGTTTAGATGGCCAAATACAAGAGACCCAGTACTTC

d_gene: .
abundance: few
j_gene: TRBJ2-7
v_gene: TRBV2
CDR3aa: CASKGILYEQYF
CDR3nt: TGTGCCAGCAAAGGGATCCTCTACGAGCAGTACTTC

d_gene: TRBD1
abundance: .
j_gene: TRBJ2-4
v_gene: TRBV3-1
CDR3aa: CASSQERDRKKNIQYF
CDR3nt: TGTGCCAGCAGCCAAGAAAGGGACAGGAAGAAAAACATTCAGTACTTC

d_gene: TRBD2
abundance: few
j_gene: TRBJ2-1
v_gene: TRBV7-9
CDR3aa: CASSLLAGGIYNEQFF
CDR3nt: TGTGCCAGCAGCTTATTAGCGGGGGGGATCTACAATGAGCAGTTCTTC

d_gene: TRBD1
abundance: few
j_gene: TRBJ1-2
v_gene: TRBV12-3/TRBV12-4
CDR3aa: CASIRDRGLGYGYTF
CDR3nt: TGTGCCAGCATACGGGACAGGGGGCTAGGGTATGGCTACACCTTC

d_gene: .
abundance: .
j_gene: TRBJ2-4
v_gene: TRBV4-1
CDR3aa: CASSQRSALAKNIQYF
CDR3nt: TGCGCCAGCAGCCAACGGTCAGCTCTAGCCAAAAACATTCAGTACTTC

d_gene: .
abundance: .
j_gene: TRBJ2-1
v_gene: TRBV5-1
CDR3aa: CASRGLPQDREQFF
CDR3nt: TGCGCCAGCCGAGGGCTCCCTCAGGATAGAGAGCAGTTCTTC

d_gene: .
abundance: many
j_gene: TRBJ2-7
v_gene: TRBV7-8
CDR3aa: CASSLVGAREQYF
CDR3nt: TGTGCCAGCAGCTTAGTAGGGGCCCGCGAGCAGTACTTC

d_gene: .
abundance: few
j_gene: TRBJ2-5
v_gene: TRBV7-9
CDR3aa: CASSRGSGETQYF
CDR3nt: TGTGCCAGCAGCCGGGGGAGCGGGGAGACCCAGTACTTC